The entry below gives a single TCR beta chain sequence along with its context. Its specificity is not known. This sample's time point: newly diagnosed GD, antithyroid drugs for less than 3 months. PBMC RNA was the source of the TCR library. The data were obtained in a study of regulatory T cells in long-lasting Graves disease. Turning to the study itself: For under 3 months, newly diagnosed Graves' patients had been taking antithyroid drugs. General study results and limits: Graves' patients with persistent disease showed TCR diversity lower than patients newly diagnosed.

Relying on iRepertoire HTBI primers and Arm-PCR of CDR3 regions, the team built TCR beta libraries. TCRdb itself ran the multiplex PCR reads through MiXCR, one entry per CDR3 protein. This sample has about 540,000 distinct CDR3 sequences, with roughly 12% found just once. These data were also filed under a second study, of T cells in Graves' hyperthyroidism and ophthalmopathy. That report notes: The HTBI primer set served for first-round RT-PCR of the TCR CDR3.

The sequenced sample was peripheral blood mononuclear cells (PBMCs), obtained at new diagnosis, from a patient treated with antithyroid drugs. The clonotype originates from a man younger than 40 with Graves disease.

The CDR3 here is CASSKGGYEQYF. For the CDR3, the DNA is TGTGCCAGCAGCAAGGGCGGCTACGAGCAGTACTTC. The rearrangement joins TRBV25-1 to TRBJ2-7, with D unclear. CDR3 length equals 12 residues. The V gene lost 6 bases and the J gene lost 3 bases, with 9 bases spanning the gap. Germline CDR1 MGHDK, CDR2 SYGVNS.